These 30 T cell receptor beta chains originate from one sample sequenced in a study of T cell responses to AZD1222 COVID-19 vaccine. Libraries were prepared by immunoSEQ multiplex PCR; TCRdb keeps only in-frame clonotypes and omits some of them. The sample consists of tens of thousands of clones, roughly 90% of them appearing once. Sequencing used peripheral blood, obtained 28 days after the second AZD1222 dose. The receptors derive from an adult who received the AZD1222 COVID-19 vaccine.

The CDR3 sequence is CASSPPYTYEQYF. CDR3 nucleotides: TGTGCCAGCAGCCCTCCATACACCTACGAGCAGTACTTC. This rearrangement joins TRBV3-1 (or the pseudogene TRBV3-2) to TRBJ2-7; D is uncertain. The CDR3 contains 13 residues. CDR1 is LGHDT and CDR2 is YNNKEL in the germline V gene (reference sequence). V lost 4 bases and J 2 bases, leaving 9 bases between the germline ends.

The chain employs TRBV11-2 and TRBJ2-4, with D uncertain. With 2 bases removed from V and 1 base from J, the gap between germline ends came to 3 bases. The CDR3 runs to 13 residues. Germline CDR1 SGHAT, CDR2 FQNNGV. CDR3 coding DNA: TGTGCCAGCAGCTTACTTGCCAAAAACATTCAGTACTTC. It codes for CASSLLAKNIQYF.

This clone was counted a few times. V is TRBV4-1 and J is TRBJ2-2; 8 nucleotides line up with TRBD2. This CDR3 has 17 residues. Germline trimming cut 0 bases from V and 7 bases from J; bases unmatched to any gene: 10. Germline V gene sequence: CDR1 MGHRA, CDR2 YSYEKL. The CDR3 coding sequence is TGCGCCAGCAGCCAAGACCGAAGCGGGAGAGCGGGCGGGGAGCTGTTTTTT. This gives the protein CASSQDRSGRAGGELFF.

The chain carries TRBV11-2 and TRBJ2-5; 10 bases fit TRBD2. Trimming at V came to 3 bases and at J to 1 base, leaving 5 bases not matched to a gene. Germline V gene lookup returns CDR1 SGHAT and CDR2 FQNNGV. This CDR3 is built from 16 residues. CDR3 protein: CASSFGGTSAQETQYF. The CDR3 DNA is TGTGCCAGCAGCTTTGGGGGGACTAGCGCCCAAGAGACCCAGTACTTC.

The V gene is TRBV9, the J gene TRBJ1-2; 7 bases are shared with TRBD1. The CDR3 length is 14 residues. Germline values: CDR1 SGDLS, CDR2 YYNGEE. V was pared by 4 bases and J by 4 bases, with 7 bases of the junction left unmatched. CDR3 DNA: TGTGCCAGCAGCCGACAGGGTATGGGCTATGGCTACACCTTC. Its protein is CASSRQGMGYGYTF.

V is TRBV4-1 and J is TRBJ1-3; no reliable D call. The CDR3 totals 14 residues. V was cut by 1 base and J by 6 bases, with 10 bases left in between. Germline CDR1 is MGHRA and CDR2 is YSYEKL. The CDR3 region has the DNA TGCGCCAGCAGCCAAGTGATGCCTCCAAACACCATATATTTT. Protein product: CASSQVMPPNTIYF.

This clone appeared once. The chain carries TRBV15 and TRBJ2-5; maybe TRBD2 (5 bases). The CDR3 sequence is 18 residues long. CDR1 and CDR2 (germline): LNHNV, YYDKDF (reference sequence). V dropped 0 bases and J dropped 4 bases, with 21 bases sitting between them. The DNA of the CDR3 is TGTGCCACCAGCAGAGAGGGCCGGAGTCGGACTGGTCGAGAGACCCAGTACTTC. Translation: CATSREGRSRTGRETQYF.

V usage is TRBV7-9 and J usage is TRBJ2-5, with no clear D. The CDR3 covers 11 residues. CDR1 SEHNR and CDR2 FQNEAQ come from the germline V gene (reference sequence). The V and J ends lost 2 bases and 4 bases respectively, with 2 bases between them. CDR3: CASSLLETQYF. The DNA of the CDR3 is TGTGCCAGCAGCTTATTAGAGACCCAGTACTTC.

The chain joins TRBV3-1 (or the pseudogene TRBV3-2) to TRBJ1-1, with unresolved D. Germline CDR1 and CDR2: LGHDT and YNNKEL (reference sequence). The V gene lost 4 bases and the J gene lost 2 bases, with 8 bases spanning the gap. The CDR3 sequence is 13 residues long. Written as DNA, the CDR3 is TGTGCCAGCAGCCGACTACGAAACACTGAAGCTTTCTTT. As protein: CASSRLRNTEAFF.

The rearrangement links TRBV4-1 to TRBJ2-7; 11 nucleotides align to TRBD2. Germline lookup yields CDR1 MGHRA and CDR2 YSYEKL. The length of the CDR3 is 16 residues. With 4 bases clipped from V and 2 bases from J, the junction kept 7 bases outside the gene matches. The CDR3 sequence is CASSLLGTSGTYEQYF. CDR3 nucleotide sequence: TGCGCCAGCAGCCTCTTGGGGACTAGCGGAACCTACGAGCAGTACTTC.

The V gene is TRBV11-2, the J gene TRBJ2-1; D is uncertain. Germline V gene lookup returns CDR1 SGHAT and CDR2 FQNNGV. This CDR3 is 10 amino acids long. V was shortened by 4 bases and J by 7 bases, with 2 bases between the two germline ends. The CDR3 DNA follows: TGTGCCAGCAGCTCGAATGAGCAGTTCTTC. Translated, it gives CASSSNEQFF.

The chain links TRBV28 to TRBJ1-5; D is possibly TRBD1 (5 bases). Germline V lookup: CDR1 MDHEN, CDR2 SYDVKM. Trimming took off 4 bases at V and 5 bases at J, with 15 bases between the two ends. The CDR3 sequence is 15 residues long. DNA for the CDR3: TGTGCCAGCAGTTCCCTGGACCGGGGGGATCAGCCCCAGCATTTT. Its protein product is CASSSLDRGDQPQHF.

The chain couples TRBV7-8 to TRBJ2-3; 9 bases are a match to TRBD1. The junction had 5 bases not matched to a gene; V was cut back by 3 bases and J by 4 bases. Germline loops: CDR1 SGHVS, CDR2 FQNEAQ. This CDR3 region has 15 residues. The CDR3 region is CASSLGQGPPDTQYF. The CDR3 bases are TGTGCCAGCAGCTTGGGACAGGGCCCCCCAGATACGCAGTATTTT.

CDR3 nucleotides: TGTGCCAGTCAGGACGGGGTTAACTATGGCTACACCTTC. Translation gives CASQDGVNYGYTF. The chain employs TRBV19 and TRBJ1-2; D is uncertain. V was clipped by 8 bases and J by 1 base, with 11 bases between them. Germline values: CDR1 LNHDA, CDR2 SQIVND (reference sequence). The CDR3 has 13 amino acids.

V is TRBV6-5 and J is TRBJ1-6; possible D gene TRBD1, 6 bases. The CDR3 spans 14 residues. Between the trimmed V and J ends, which lost 8 bases and 3 bases, there was a span of 11 bases. Looked up from germline, CDR1 is MNHEY and CDR2 is SVGAGI. The CDR3 spells CASGRDNYNSPLHF. The CDR3, as DNA: TGTGCCAGCGGCCGGGACAACTATAATTCACCCCTCCACTTT.

The CDR3 region has the DNA TGTGCCAGCAGTGAAGCCCGAGGGGGCAGGTCAGGACAGCCCCAGCATTTT. As protein: CASSEARGGRSGQPQHF. V usage is TRBV6-1 and J usage is TRBJ1-5, with TRBD1 identical over 7 bases. V gave up 0 bases and J gave up 7 bases; unmatched junction bases: 12. The CDR3 covers 17 residues. Looked up from germline, CDR1 is MNHNS and CDR2 is SASEGT.

This clone came up once. The V call is TRBV10-1, the J call TRBJ1-1, with D maybe TRBD1 (5 bases). The V end lost 6 bases, the J end lost 7 bases, and 15 bases lay between the germline ends. The CDR3 has 13 residues. CDR1 is WNHNN, CDR2 SYGVQD, per germline (reference sequence). The chain's CDR3 is CASSIKGNGEAFF. The CDR3 DNA follows: TGCGCCAGCAGCATAAAGGGGAACGGTGAAGCTTTCTTT.

The V gene is TRBV29-1, the J gene TRBJ2-1; 11 bases map to TRBD2. V lost 7 bases to trimming and J lost 14 bases; unmatched junction nucleotides: 13. Germline loops: CDR1 SQVTM, CDR2 ANQGSEA. The CDR3 sequence is 13 residues long. The CDR3 sequence: CSGGTSGLLPEFF. The CDR3 DNA follows: TGCAGCGGGGGGACTAGCGGACTTTTACCGGAGTTCTTC.

The rearrangement links TRBV18 to TRBJ2-7; possibly TRBD1 for D (6 bases). The CDR3 is made up of 13 amino acids. Per the germline V gene, CDR1 is KGHSH and CDR2 is LQKENI. V was shortened by 6 bases and J by 6 bases, with 15 bases between the two germline ends. The CDR3 sequence is CASSVEQGLEQYF. CDR3 in DNA: TGTGCCAGCTCGGTCGAACAGGGCCTCGAGCAGTACTTC.

J is TRBJ2-7 and V is TRBV14, with 7 bases fitting TRBD1. The CDR3 is made up of 14 amino acids. Germline assignment: CDR1 SGHDN and CDR2 FVKESK. V shed 4 bases and J 3 bases; nucleotides not matched to a gene: 6. Here the CDR3 reads CASSLVTGFYEQYF. The CDR3 coding sequence is TGTGCCAGCAGCCTCGTGACAGGGTTCTACGAGCAGTACTTC.

The V and J genes are TRBV7-9 and TRBJ1-1, with D perhaps matching TRBD1 (5 bases). With 3 bases removed from V and 10 bases from J, the gap between germline ends came to 12 bases. CDR3 length: 12 residues. Per the germline V gene, CDR1 is SEHNR and CDR2 is FQNEAQ (reference sequence). The DNA for the CDR3 is TGTGCCAGCAGCTTGGATAGGGGAAGAGCTTTCTTT. Translated, it gives CASSLDRGRAFF.

The V call is TRBV9, the J call TRBJ2-1, with D perhaps matching TRBD2 (6 bases). The CDR3 sequence is 14 residues long. CDR1 and CDR2 (germline): SGDLS, YYNGEE. Trimming stripped 0 bases from V and 6 bases from J, with 10 bases between. This chain's CDR3 is CASSVDGSLNEQFF. The CDR3 nucleotides read TGTGCCAGCAGCGTAGACGGGAGCCTCAATGAGCAGTTCTTC.

DNA of the CDR3: TGTGCCAGCAGCTTTTCCAGGGGACCCGGGGAGCTGTTTTTT. Translating it yields CASSFSRGPGELFF. This sequence joins TRBV7-9 and TRBJ2-2; TRBD1 is a possible D gene (6 bases). CDR3 length: 14 amino acids. The V and J ends lost 3 bases and 6 bases respectively, with 11 bases between them. Looked up from germline, CDR1 is SEHNR and CDR2 is FQNEAQ (reference sequence).

This sequence joins TRBV11-2 and TRBJ2-1; D not certain. The CDR3 covers 12 residues. Germline V CDR1 and CDR2: SGHAT, FQNNGV. V lost 1 base and J 3 bases, leaving 1 base between the germline ends. The CDR3, as DNA: TGTGCCAGCAGCTTAGGCTACAATGAGCAGTTCTTC. Translated, it gives CASSLGYNEQFF.

The chain is built from TRBV10-1 and TRBJ1-4; no clear D gene. Trimming took 3 bases from V and 0 from J, leaving 8 bases between them. CDR1 is WNHNN and CDR2 is SYGVQD in the germline V gene (reference sequence). This CDR3 region has 15 residues. Here the CDR3 DNA reads TGCGCCAGCAGTGAAGCGTCTGCAACTAATGAAAAACTGTTTTTT. Protein sequence: CASSEASATNEKLFF.

The V and J genes are TRBV6-5 and TRBJ2-7; D gene ambiguous. In germline, CDR1 is MNHEY, CDR2 SVGAGI. This CDR3 spans 13 amino acids. Trimming left V 7 bases short and J 0 bases short, with 10 bases between. CDR3 region: CASTAFSSYEQYF. DNA for the CDR3: TGTGCCAGCACGGCATTCAGCTCCTACGAGCAGTACTTC.

In DNA, the CDR3 is TGTGCCACCAGTACTCGGACAGGGGGCGGCAATGAGCAGTTCTTC. It translates to CATSTRTGGGNEQFF. The chain combines TRBV24-1 with TRBJ2-1; 11 bases are a match to TRBD1. CDR3 length equals 15 residues. Germline CDR1 KGHDR, CDR2 SFDVKD. With 6 bases clipped from V and 6 bases from J, the junction kept 6 bases outside the gene matches.

The CDR3 coding sequence is TGTGCCAGCAGCTTACGCCCGGGGGACGAGCAGTACTTC. Translating it yields CASSLRPGDEQYF. This chain connects TRBV11-3 to TRBJ2-7, with a possible D match to TRBD2 (6 bases). V was trimmed by 2 bases and J by 5 bases, leaving 10 bases between them. The length of the CDR3 is 13 residues. The germline V gene has CDR1 SGHNT and CDR2 YENEEA.

V is TRBV6-5 and J is TRBJ1-1; perhaps TRBD1 as D (5 bases). The germline V and J ends were trimmed by 4 bases and 5 bases, with 11 bases remaining between them. The CDR3 is 13 amino acids. Germline V gives CDR1 MNHEY, CDR2 SVGAGI. The CDR3 sequence is CASSSNGGTEAFF. The CDR3 coding sequence is TGTGCCAGCAGTTCCAACGGGGGGACTGAAGCTTTCTTT.

The rearrangement links TRBV4-3 to TRBJ2-3; 8 nucleotides match TRBD2. The J segment lost 2 bases and the V segment lost 0 bases, leaving 4 bases of the junction unmatched. There are 16 residues in the CDR3. The germline CDR1 and CDR2 sequences are LGHNA and YSLEER. DNA of the CDR3: TGCGCCAGCAGCCAAGATAGCGGGAAACCCACAGATACGCAGTATTTT. This encodes CASSQDSGKPTDTQYF.